This T cell receptor beta chain was profiled in a study of glioma-infiltrating T cells after dendritic cell vaccination. In the study overall: Patients had newly diagnosed or recurrent glioblastoma and received dendritic cell vaccines.

The CDR3 is made up of 15 amino acids. V was shortened by 6 bases and J by 7 bases, with 18 bases between the two germline ends. The germline V gene has CDR1 MDHEN and CDR2 SYDVKM. The method was immunoSEQ multiplex PCR; TCRdb's version includes in-frame clones alone and lacks a portion of them. The table has fewer than 95,000 clones, less than 85% seen once; the top ten hold about 8.5%. Time point given: after dendritic cell vaccination, including at tumor progression/relapse. This specimen was blood, taken after dendritic cell vaccination. This clonotype was obtained from a human donor with glioblastoma. The chain couples TRBV28 to TRBJ1-4; TRBD1 might be the D (5 bases). DNA of the CDR3: TGTGCCAGCAGATCCTCGGGGGGGGTGACTGAAAAACTGTTTTTT. This encodes CASRSSGGVTEKLFF. The entire variable domain, with the rest obtained from reference TRBV28 and TRBJ1-4, is as follows: DVKVTQSSRYLVKRTGEKVFLECVQDMDHENMFWYRQDPGLGLRLIYFSYDVKMKEKGDIPEGYSVSREKKERFSLILESASTNQTSMYLCASRSSGGVTEKLFFGSGTQLSVL.